This T cell receptor beta chain was sequenced for a study of early T cells in non-severe SARS-CoV-2 infection. Study findings and constraints: VDJdb matching skewed toward anti-spike CD8 responses, missing private and CD4 specificities.

MiXCR, applied by TCRdb to the 5' RACE reads, yields one record per CDR3 protein. The sample carries 70,000 to 90,000 distinct CDR3 sequences, 15% recorded once. Trimming cost V 6 bases and J 3 bases, with 12 bases left between them. CDR1 is SQVTM, CDR2 ANQGSEA, per germline. CDR3 size: 13 residues. This clonotype was observed a few times. The antigen remains unidentified. Material for sequencing was whole blood. The chain links TRBV29-1 to TRBJ1-3; the D gene is possibly TRBD1 (5 bases). The clonotype was recovered from an adult who was a healthcare worker with PCR-confirmed SARS-CoV-2 infection or an uninfected control (not recorded which). In DNA, the CDR3 is TGCAGCGTCAGAGCAGGGTATGGAAACACCATATATTTT. Residues: CSVRAGYGNTIYF.